These T cell receptor beta chains were read from a single sample in a study of T cells after yellow fever vaccination. MiXCR, applied by TCRdb to the 5' RACE reads, yields one record per CDR3 protein. The table lists 300,000 to 450,000 distinct CDR3 sequences, about 6% of them singletons. This material consisted of PBMCs, taken 5 days after the yellow fever booster vaccination. These receptors originate from a man aged 25 to 40 who received the YFV17D yellow fever vaccine. Both conserved end residues are part of each CDR3. The D gene is left open where the match is weak. Part of the rows lack a size; the others show once, few, many or a class for expanded clones.

j_gene	d_gene	v_gene	abundance	CDR3nt	CDR3aa
TRBJ2-1	TRBD1	TRBV12-3/TRBV12-4	NA	TGTGCCAGCATCCCAACCGGGACAGGGGGCTGGAATGAGCAGATCTTC	CASIPTGTGGWNEQIF
TRBJ1-1	NA	TRBV18	NA	TGTGCCAGCTCCCCGGCGCAGGAGACTGAAGCTTTCTTT	CASSPAQETEAFF
TRBJ2-5	TRBD2	TRBV7-9	many	TGTGCCAGCAGCCCACCGGGAGGAGGAGAGACCCAGTACTTC	CASSPPGGGETQYF
TRBJ2-2	NA	TRBV7-2	many	TGTGCCAGCAGAACCGGACAGAAGAACACCGGGGAGCTGTTTTTT	CASRTGQKNTGELFF
TRBJ2-7	TRBD1	TRBV28	NA	TGTGCCAGCAGTTTGGCGGGACAGGGACCGTTAAGCTACGAGCAGTACTTC	CASSLAGQGPLSYEQYF
TRBJ2-4	NA	TRBV29-1	many	TGCAGCGTAACAGGGCCAACGTTAGCCAAAAACATTCAGTACTTC	CSVTGPTLAKNIQYF
TRBJ2-3	NA	TRBV7-8	many	TGTGCCAGCAGCTTAGATCCCAGCCTCGGTGCCTCAGATACGCAGTATTTT	CASSLDPSLGASDTQYF
TRBJ1-5	NA	TRBV28	many	TGTGCCAGCAGTCCCAGGAGTAATAGCAATCAGCCCCAGCATTTT	CASSPRSNSNQPQHF
TRBJ1-2	NA	TRBV5-1	NA	TGCGCCAGCACCCTGTTTGACGGCGTAGACTATGGCTACACCTTC	CASTLFDGVDYGYTF
TRBJ2-3	NA	TRBV4-2	NA	TGTGCCAGCAGCCAAGATGCTAGCGTTAGCACAGATACGCAGTATTTT	CASSQDASVSTDTQYF
TRBJ2-3	TRBD1	TRBV30	few	TGTGCCTGGGAACAGGGGGCTTCGGATACGCAGTATTTT	CAWEQGASDTQYF
TRBJ2-2	TRBD2	TRBV9	many	TGTGCCAGCAGCGTGGGCGGGGGGCCCTCACTATACACCGGGGAGCTGTTTTTT	CASSVGGGPSLYTGELFF
TRBJ1-4	NA	TRBV12-3/TRBV12-4	NA	TGTGCCAGCAGTTTCCCAGGGAGAATGGATGAAAAACTGTTTTTT	CASSFPGRMDEKLFF
TRBJ1-3	NA	TRBV7-2	many	TGTGCCAGCAGCTTCTCTGGAAACACCATATATTTT	CASSFSGNTIYF
TRBJ2-5	NA	TRBV29-1	NA	TGCAGCTCCCAATGGGGGACCCAGTACTTC	CSSQWGTQYF
TRBJ1-1	NA	TRBV27	few	TGTGCCAGCAGTTTTTGGGTGGGCAGGGAAGCTTTCTTT	CASSFWVGREAFF
TRBJ1-2	NA	TRBV12-3/TRBV12-4	many	TGTGCCAGCATCCCATGGGGGGCAGGCTACACCTTC	CASIPWGAGYTF
TRBJ1-5	NA	TRBV6-1	many	TGTGCCAGCAGCCCGCGTAGGGGTACGGGTAGCAATCAGCCCCAGCATTTT	CASSPRRGTGSNQPQHF
TRBJ2-2	NA	TRBV18	few	TGTGCCAGCTCACCCAACAGTGACGGGGAGCTGTTTTTT	CASSPNSDGELFF
TRBJ1-4	TRBD1	TRBV20-1	NA	TGCAGTGCGCCCAGGGACAGACTTTCTGAAAAACTGTTTTTT	CSAPRDRLSEKLFF
TRBJ2-5	TRBD2	TRBV25-1	few	TGTGCCAGCAGTCCGGGGACTAGCGGGAGATCGGAGACCCAGTACTTC	CASSPGTSGRSETQYF
TRBJ1-5	NA	TRBV4-1	NA	TGCGCCAGCAGCCAAGGTTCGACAGGAGAGAGCAATCAGCCCCAGCATTTT	CASSQGSTGESNQPQHF
TRBJ2-1	NA	TRBV7-2	few	TGTGCCAGTGCGTGGGGCAATGAGCAGTTCTTC	CASAWGNEQFF
TRBJ2-1	TRBD2	TRBV18	NA	TGTGCCAGCTCACCCAAACTAGCGGAGGGGCAGTTCTTC	CASSPKLAEGQFF
TRBJ2-7	NA	TRBV6-5	many	TGTGCCAGCAGTTTCCCCCCCCGCGGAAGCTCCTACGAGCAGTACTTC	CASSFPPRGSSYEQYF
TRBJ2-2	NA	TRBV18	many	TGTGCCAGCTCACCACTTGCTCGGACCGGGGAGCTGTTTTTT	CASSPLARTGELFF
TRBJ2-6	NA	TRBV18	few	TGTGCCAGCTCACCAGATCGGGTCTCTGGGGCCAACGTCCTGACTTTC	CASSPDRVSGANVLTF
TRBJ2-2	TRBD2	TRBV10-3	many	TGTGCCATCAGTGGAACTAGCGGGAGACCGAACACCGGGGAGCTGTTTTTT	CAISGTSGRPNTGELFF
TRBJ2-1	NA	TRBV12-3/TRBV12-4	NA	TGTGCCAGCAGTTTAAGCCGAGGCCTCAATGAGCAGTTCTTC	CASSLSRGLNEQFF
TRBJ2-7	TRBD2	TRBV4-1	many	TGCGCCAGCAGCCCCGGACTAGCGGGGAGACTCTACGAGCAGTACTTC	CASSPGLAGRLYEQYF
TRBJ1-5	NA	TRBV3-1	NA	TGTGCCAGCAGCCTCCGGCACAGCAATCAGCCCCAGCATTTT	CASSLRHSNQPQHF
TRBJ2-3	TRBD1	TRBV20-1	NA	TGCAGTGCTGTTCCGGGACAGGGTCCAGATACGCAGTATTTT	CSAVPGQGPDTQYF
TRBJ2-3	NA	TRBV25-1	few	TGTGCCAGCAGTGAATTGAGTTTAACAGATACGCAGTATTTT	CASSELSLTDTQYF
TRBJ2-2	NA	TRBV3-1	few	TGTGCCAGCAGCCAAATTTCCGGGGGCCCGAACACCGGGGAGCTGTTTTTT	CASSQISGGPNTGELFF
TRBJ2-7	TRBD2	TRBV20-1	NA	TGCAGTGCGGATTCTAGCGGGAGAAGCTACGAGCAGTACTTC	CSADSSGRSYEQYF
TRBJ2-1	TRBD2	TRBV29-1	few	TGCAGCGCAATTAGCGGGGGCCACAATGAGCAGTTCTTC	CSAISGGHNEQFF
TRBJ2-7	TRBD2	TRBV7-2	once	TGTGCCAGCAGCTTAGTTGCGGGAGTGGGCGAGCAGTACTTC	CASSLVAGVGEQYF
TRBJ2-7	NA	TRBV7-9	NA	TGTGCCAGCAGCCCCCGGGACGGCTACGAGCAGTACTTC	CASSPRDGYEQYF
TRBJ2-6	NA	TRBV19	many	TGTGCCAGTAGTGTCGGGGCTGGGGCCAACGTCCTGACTTTC	CASSVGAGANVLTF
TRBJ2-1	TRBD2	TRBV20-1	NA	TGCAGTGCTAGAGATTCCCTAGCGGGAGCCTCTGAGCAGTTCTTC	CSARDSLAGASEQFF
TRBJ2-4	NA	TRBV15	NA	TGTGCCACCAGCGCATCCATGTCGGGGGGCGAGTTAAACATTCAGTACTTC	CATSASMSGGELNIQYF
TRBJ2-2	TRBD1	TRBV9	few	TGTGCCAGCAGCGTACCGACAGGGGCGCTGGCCGGGGAGCTGTTTTTT	CASSVPTGALAGELFF
TRBJ2-5	NA	TRBV7-2	NA	TGTGCCAGCAATTTCCAAGCGGCTGAGGTTACCCAGTACTTC	CASNFQAAEVTQYF
TRBJ2-7	TRBD2	TRBV7-2	many	TGTGCCAGCAGCTTAGAGCGGGGGCGGGTCGAGCAGTACTTC	CASSLERGRVEQYF
TRBJ1-4	NA	TRBV7-8	many	TGTGCCAGCAGCTTAGCCACAACTAATGAAAAACTGTTTTTT	CASSLATTNEKLFF
TRBJ2-7	NA	TRBV7-2	NA	TGTGCCAGCAGCCAGGGACTCGCAGAGGGGCAGTACTTC	CASSQGLAEGQYF
TRBJ2-3	NA	TRBV27	few	TGTGCCAGCAGTTTCTCGCTAGCGAGCACAGATACGCAGTATTTT	CASSFSLASTDTQYF
TRBJ2-5	NA	TRBV15	NA	TGTGCCACCAGCAGAGATCTAGGGGGGAGCCAAGAGACCCAGTACTTC	CATSRDLGGSQETQYF
TRBJ2-6	TRBD2	TRBV29-1	few	TGCAGCGTTGAAATTGGGGGGGGCTCTGGGGCCAACGTCCTGACTTTC	CSVEIGGGSGANVLTF
TRBJ1-2	NA	TRBV7-2	few	TGTGCCAGCAGCTTGGACGCCTCAGCGGGGCAGGGCTACACCTTC	CASSLDASAGQGYTF
TRBJ2-1	NA	TRBV20-1	many	TGCAGTGCTATCCCTTTATTAAATGAGCAGTTCTTC	CSAIPLLNEQFF
TRBJ2-2	NA	TRBV4-3	few	TGCGCCAGCAGCCAAGCCCCACAAGCGAACACCGGGGAGCTGTTTTTT	CASSQAPQANTGELFF
TRBJ2-1	TRBD2	TRBV5-1	NA	TGCGCCAGCAGCACGGGACTAGCGGGAGGGGCCTACAATGAGCAGTTCTTC	CASSTGLAGGAYNEQFF
TRBJ2-1	NA	TRBV6-1	few	TGTGCCAGCACCCGCGTAGGCCGAGGATCCTACAATGAGCAGTTCTTC	CASTRVGRGSYNEQFF
TRBJ2-7	TRBD2	TRBV11-2	NA	TGTGCCAGCAGCCCGCCGGGACTAGCGGGAGGGTCCGTTAAGGACGAGCAGTACTTC	CASSPPGLAGGSVKDEQYF
TRBJ2-1	NA	TRBV14	few	TGTGCCAGCAGCCAAGCCGGGACCCAGTTCTTC	CASSQAGTQFF
TRBJ2-7	NA	TRBV4-3	NA	TGCGCCAGCAGCCAAGATCCCAGTTCCTACGAGCAGTACTTC	CASSQDPSSYEQYF
TRBJ1-5	TRBD1	TRBV12-3/TRBV12-4	few	TGTGCCAGCAATGTACAGGGGAATCAGCCCCAGCATTTT	CASNVQGNQPQHF
TRBJ2-2	NA	TRBV15	few	TGTGCCACCAGCCCCGTGAAGACCGGGGAGCTGTTTTTT	CATSPVKTGELFF